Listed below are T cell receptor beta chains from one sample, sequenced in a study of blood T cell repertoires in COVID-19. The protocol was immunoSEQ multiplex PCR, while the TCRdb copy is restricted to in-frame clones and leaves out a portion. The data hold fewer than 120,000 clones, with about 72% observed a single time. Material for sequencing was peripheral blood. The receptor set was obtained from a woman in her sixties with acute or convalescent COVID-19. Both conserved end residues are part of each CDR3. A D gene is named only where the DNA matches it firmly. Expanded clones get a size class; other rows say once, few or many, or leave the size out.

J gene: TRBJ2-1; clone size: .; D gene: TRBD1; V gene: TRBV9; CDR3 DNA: TGTGCCAGCAGCCAGACAACGGGACAGTCCAATGAGCAGTTCTTC; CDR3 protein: CASSQTTGQSNEQFF
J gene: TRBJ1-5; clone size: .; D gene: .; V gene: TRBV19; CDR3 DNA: TGTGCCAGTAGTCTGTCCTTAAATCAGCCCCAGCATTTT; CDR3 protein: CASSLSLNQPQHF
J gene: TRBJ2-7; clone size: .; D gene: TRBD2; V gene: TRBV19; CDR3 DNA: TGTGCCAGTAGTAGAGGACTAGTCTACGAGCAGTACTTC; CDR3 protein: CASSRGLVYEQYF
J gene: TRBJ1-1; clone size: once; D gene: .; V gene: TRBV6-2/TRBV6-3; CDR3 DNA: TGTGCCAGCACCCCACAGGGAGGGAATACTGAAGCTTTCTTT; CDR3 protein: CASTPQGGNTEAFF
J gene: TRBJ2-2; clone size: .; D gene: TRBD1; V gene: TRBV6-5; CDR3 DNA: TGTGCCAGCAAACCGGGACAGACGAACACCGGGGAGCTGTTTTTT; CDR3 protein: CASKPGQTNTGELFF
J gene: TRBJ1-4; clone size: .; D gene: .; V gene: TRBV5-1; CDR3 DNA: TGCGCCAGCAGCCCGGGCGGGGGACGGGAAAAACTGTTTTTT; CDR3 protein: CASSPGGGREKLFF
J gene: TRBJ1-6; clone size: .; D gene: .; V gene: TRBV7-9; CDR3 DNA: TGTGCCAGCAGCCTGACAGCTCCTAATTCACCCCTCCACTTT; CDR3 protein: CASSLTAPNSPLHF
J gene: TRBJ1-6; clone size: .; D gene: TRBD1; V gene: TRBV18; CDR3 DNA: TGTGCCAGCTCACCGCCTCACAGGGGGCAAAATTCACCCCTCCACTTT; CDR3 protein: CASSPPHRGQNSPLHF
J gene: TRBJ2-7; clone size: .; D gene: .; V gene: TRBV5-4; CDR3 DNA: TGTGCCAGCAGCTTGACAGGGTACGGAGGAGAGCAGTACTTC; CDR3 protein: CASSLTGYGGEQYF
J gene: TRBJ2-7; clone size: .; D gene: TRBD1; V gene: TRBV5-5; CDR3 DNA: TGTGCCAGCAGCTTGGCCGGGACAGGGAATCTCTACGAGCAGTACTTC; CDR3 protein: CASSLAGTGNLYEQYF
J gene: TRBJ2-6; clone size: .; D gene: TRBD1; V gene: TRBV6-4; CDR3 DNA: TGTGCCAGCCAGGGGGACTCTGGGGCCAACGTCCTGACTTTC; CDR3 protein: CASQGDSGANVLTF
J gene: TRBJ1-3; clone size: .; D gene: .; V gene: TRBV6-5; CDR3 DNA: TGTGCCAGTACAGTGGCCTCTGGAAACACCATATATTTT; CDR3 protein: CASTVASGNTIYF
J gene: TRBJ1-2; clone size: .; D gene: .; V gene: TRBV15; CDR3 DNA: TGTGCCACCAGCAGAGACAGGGTTGGCTACACCTTC; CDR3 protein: CATSRDRVGYTF
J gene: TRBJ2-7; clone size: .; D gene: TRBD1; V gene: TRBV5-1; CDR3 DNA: TGCGCCAGCAGCTTGGCCAGTGGGACAGGGGCCTACGAGCAGTACTTC; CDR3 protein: CASSLASGTGAYEQYF